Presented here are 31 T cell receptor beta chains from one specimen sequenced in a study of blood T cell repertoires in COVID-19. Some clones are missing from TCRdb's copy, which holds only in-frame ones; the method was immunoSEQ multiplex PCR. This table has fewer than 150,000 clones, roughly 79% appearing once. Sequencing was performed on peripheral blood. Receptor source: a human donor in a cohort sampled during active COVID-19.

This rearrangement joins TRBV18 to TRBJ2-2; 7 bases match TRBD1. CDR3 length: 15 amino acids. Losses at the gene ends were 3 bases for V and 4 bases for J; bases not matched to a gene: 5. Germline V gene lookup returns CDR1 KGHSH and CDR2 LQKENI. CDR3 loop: CASSPDRVSTGELFF. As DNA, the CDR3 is TGTGCCAGCTCACCCGACAGGGTCAGCACCGGGGAGCTGTTTTTT.

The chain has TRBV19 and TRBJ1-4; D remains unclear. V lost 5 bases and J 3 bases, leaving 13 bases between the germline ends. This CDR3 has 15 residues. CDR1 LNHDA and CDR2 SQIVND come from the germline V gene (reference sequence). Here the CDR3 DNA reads TGTGCCAGTAGTGTGGAAGGGAGGGCTAATGAAAAACTGTTTTTT. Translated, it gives CASSVEGRANEKLFF.

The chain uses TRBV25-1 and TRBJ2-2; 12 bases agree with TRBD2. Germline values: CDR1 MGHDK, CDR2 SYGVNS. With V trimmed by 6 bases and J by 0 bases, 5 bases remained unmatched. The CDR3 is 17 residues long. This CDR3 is CASSGLAGGTNTGELFF. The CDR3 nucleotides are TGTGCCAGCAGCGGGCTAGCGGGGGGGACGAACACCGGGGAGCTGTTTTTT.

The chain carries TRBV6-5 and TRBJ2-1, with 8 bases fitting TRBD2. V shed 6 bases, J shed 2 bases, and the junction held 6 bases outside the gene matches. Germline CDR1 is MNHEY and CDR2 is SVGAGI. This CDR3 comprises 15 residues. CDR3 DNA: TGTGCCAGCAGGGCTGAACTAGCGGCCTACAATGAGCAGTTCTTC. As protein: CASRAELAAYNEQFF.

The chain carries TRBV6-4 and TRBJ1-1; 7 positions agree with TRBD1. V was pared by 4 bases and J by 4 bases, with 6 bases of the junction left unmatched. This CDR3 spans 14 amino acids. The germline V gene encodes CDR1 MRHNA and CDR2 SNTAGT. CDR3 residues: CASSATGSGTEAFF. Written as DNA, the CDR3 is TGTGCCAGCAGTGCGACAGGGTCGGGCACTGAAGCTTTCTTT.

The CDR3 nucleotides are TGTGCCAGCAGCCCGGCAGGATATCAGTTTGTAGCCAAAAACATTCAGTACTTC. This codes for CASSPAGYQFVAKNIQYF. V gene TRBV11-2 combines with J gene TRBJ2-4; D gene ambiguous. The CDR3 extends over 18 amino acids. Trimming took off 5 bases at V and 0 bases at J, with 20 bases between the two ends. Germline lookup yields CDR1 SGHAT and CDR2 FQNNGV.

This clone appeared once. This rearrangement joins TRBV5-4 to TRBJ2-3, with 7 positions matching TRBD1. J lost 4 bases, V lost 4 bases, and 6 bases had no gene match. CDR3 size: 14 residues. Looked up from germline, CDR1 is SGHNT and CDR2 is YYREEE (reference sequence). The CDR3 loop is CASSIQGRADTQYF. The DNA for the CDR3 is TGTGCCAGCAGCATACAGGGGCGGGCAGATACGCAGTATTTT.

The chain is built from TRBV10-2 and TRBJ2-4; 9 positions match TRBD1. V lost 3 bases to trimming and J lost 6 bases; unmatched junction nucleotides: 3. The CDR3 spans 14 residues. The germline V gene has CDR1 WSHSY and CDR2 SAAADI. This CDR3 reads CASSERGQGNIQYF. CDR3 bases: TGCGCCAGCAGTGAAAGGGGACAGGGAAACATTCAGTACTTC.

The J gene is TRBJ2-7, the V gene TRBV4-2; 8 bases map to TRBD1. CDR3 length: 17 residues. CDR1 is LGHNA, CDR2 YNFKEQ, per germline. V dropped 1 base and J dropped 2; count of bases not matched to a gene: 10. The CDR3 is CASSQAHGQGGTYEQYF. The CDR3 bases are TGTGCCAGCAGCCAAGCACATGGACAGGGTGGGACCTACGAGCAGTACTTC.

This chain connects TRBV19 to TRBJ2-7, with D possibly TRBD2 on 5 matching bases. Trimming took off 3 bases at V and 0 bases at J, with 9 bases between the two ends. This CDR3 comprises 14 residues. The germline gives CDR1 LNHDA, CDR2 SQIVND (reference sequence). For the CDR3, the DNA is TGTGCCAGTAGTATTACGGGATTCTCCTACGAGCAGTACTTC. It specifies CASSITGFSYEQYF.

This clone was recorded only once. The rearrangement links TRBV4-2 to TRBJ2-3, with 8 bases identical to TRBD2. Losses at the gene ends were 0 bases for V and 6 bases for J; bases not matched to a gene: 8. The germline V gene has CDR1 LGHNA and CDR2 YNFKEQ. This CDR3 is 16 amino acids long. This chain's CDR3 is CASSQEGSGGQDTQYF. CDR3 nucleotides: TGTGCCAGCAGCCAAGAAGGGTCGGGGGGGCAGGATACGCAGTATTTT.

CDR3 sequence reads: CASSIARRGNYGYTF. In DNA form, the CDR3 reads TGTGCCAGTAGTATAGCTCGGAGGGGAAACTATGGCTACACCTTC. The chain recombines TRBV19 with TRBJ1-2, with a weak D call TRBD1 (5 bases). CDR3 length: 15 residues. Germline V gene sequence: CDR1 LNHDA, CDR2 SQIVND (reference sequence). Trimming took off 1 base at V and 2 bases at J, with 11 bases between the two ends.

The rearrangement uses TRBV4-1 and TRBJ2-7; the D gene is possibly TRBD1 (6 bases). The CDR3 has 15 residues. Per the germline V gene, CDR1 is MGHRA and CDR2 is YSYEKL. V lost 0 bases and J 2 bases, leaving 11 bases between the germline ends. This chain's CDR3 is CASSQEGRGPYEQYF. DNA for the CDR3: TGCGCCAGCAGCCAAGAGGGCAGGGGCCCCTACGAGCAGTACTTC.

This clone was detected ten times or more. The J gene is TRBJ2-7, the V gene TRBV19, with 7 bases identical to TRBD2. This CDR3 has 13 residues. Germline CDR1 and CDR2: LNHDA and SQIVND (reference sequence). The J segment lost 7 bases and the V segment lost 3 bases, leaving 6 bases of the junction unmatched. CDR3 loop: CASSILLGGEQYF. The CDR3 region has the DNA TGTGCCAGTAGTATTCTACTCGGGGGGGAGCAGTACTTC.

The CDR3 reads CASSWGPNYGYTF. The CDR3 nucleotides read TGTGCCAGCAGCTGGGGGCCCAACTATGGCTACACCTTC. The chain joins TRBV7-8 to TRBJ1-2; D might be TRBD1 (6 bases). The CDR3 runs 13 residues. CDR1 is SGHVS, CDR2 FQNEAQ, per germline. V lost 4 bases to trimming and J lost 2 bases, with 8 bases between them.

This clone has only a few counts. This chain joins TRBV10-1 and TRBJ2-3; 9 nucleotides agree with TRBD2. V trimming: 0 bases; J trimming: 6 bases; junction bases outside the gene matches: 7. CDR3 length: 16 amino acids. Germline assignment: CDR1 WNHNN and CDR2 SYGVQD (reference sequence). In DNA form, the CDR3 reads TGCGCCAGCAGTGAGTCCGGCGGGGGGGCCCGGGATACGCAGTATTTT. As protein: CASSESGGGARDTQYF.

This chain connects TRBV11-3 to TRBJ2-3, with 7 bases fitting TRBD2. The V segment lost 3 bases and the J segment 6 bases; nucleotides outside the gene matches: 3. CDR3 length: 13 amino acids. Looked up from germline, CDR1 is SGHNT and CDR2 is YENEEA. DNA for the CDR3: TGTGCCAGCAGCTTGGCACTAGCGGATACGCAGTATTTT. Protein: CASSLALADTQYF.

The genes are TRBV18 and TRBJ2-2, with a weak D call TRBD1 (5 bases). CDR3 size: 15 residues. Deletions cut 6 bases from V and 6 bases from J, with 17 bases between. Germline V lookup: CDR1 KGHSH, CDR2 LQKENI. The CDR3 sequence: CASSPHPTGSGELFF. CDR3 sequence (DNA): TGTGCCAGCTCCCCTCACCCAACAGGTTCCGGGGAGCTGTTTTTT.

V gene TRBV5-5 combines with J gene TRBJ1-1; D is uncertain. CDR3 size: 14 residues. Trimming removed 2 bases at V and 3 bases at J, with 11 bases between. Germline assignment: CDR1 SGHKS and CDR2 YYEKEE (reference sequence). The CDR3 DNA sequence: TGTGCCAGCAGCTTAGCGTCGGACTACACTGAAGCTTTCTTT. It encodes CASSLASDYTEAFF. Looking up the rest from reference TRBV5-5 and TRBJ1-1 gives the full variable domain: DAGVTQSPTHLIKTRGQQVTLRCSPISGHKSVSWYQQVLGQGPQFIFQYYEKEERGRGNFPDRFSARQFPNYSSELNVNALLLGDSALYLCASSLASDYTEAFFGQGTRLTVV.

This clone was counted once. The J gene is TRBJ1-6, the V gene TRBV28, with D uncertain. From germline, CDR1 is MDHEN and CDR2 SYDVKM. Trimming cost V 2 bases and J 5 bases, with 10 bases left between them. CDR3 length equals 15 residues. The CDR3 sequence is CASSLGGSDNSPLHF. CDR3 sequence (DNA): TGTGCCAGCAGTTTAGGAGGCAGCGATAATTCACCCCTCCACTTT. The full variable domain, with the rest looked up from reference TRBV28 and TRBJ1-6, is DVKVTQSSRYLVKRTGEKVFLECVQDMDHENMFWYRQDPGLGLRLIYFSYDVKMKEKGDIPEGYSVSREKKERFSLILESASTNQTSMYLCASSLGGSDNSPLHFGNGTRLTVT.

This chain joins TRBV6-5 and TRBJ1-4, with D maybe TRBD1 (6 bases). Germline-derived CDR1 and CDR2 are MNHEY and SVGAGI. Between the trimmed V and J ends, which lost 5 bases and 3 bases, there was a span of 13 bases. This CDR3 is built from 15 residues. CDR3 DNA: TGTGCCAGCAGTCAGGATCCAGGGGCTAATGAAAAACTGTTTTTT. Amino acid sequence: CASSQDPGANEKLFF.

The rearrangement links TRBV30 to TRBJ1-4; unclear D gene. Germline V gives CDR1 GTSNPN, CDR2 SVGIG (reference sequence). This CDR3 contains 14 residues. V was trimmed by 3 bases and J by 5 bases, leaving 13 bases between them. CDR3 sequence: CAWSWGGLNEKLFF. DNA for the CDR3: TGTGCCTGGAGCTGGGGAGGGTTAAATGAAAAACTGTTTTTT.

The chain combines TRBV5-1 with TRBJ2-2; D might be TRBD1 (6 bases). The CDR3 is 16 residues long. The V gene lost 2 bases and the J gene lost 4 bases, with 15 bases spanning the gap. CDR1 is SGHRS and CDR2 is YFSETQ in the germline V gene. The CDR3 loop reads CASSFQGITGTGELFF. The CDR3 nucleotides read TGCGCCAGCAGCTTTCAGGGGATCACAGGCACCGGGGAGCTGTTTTTT.

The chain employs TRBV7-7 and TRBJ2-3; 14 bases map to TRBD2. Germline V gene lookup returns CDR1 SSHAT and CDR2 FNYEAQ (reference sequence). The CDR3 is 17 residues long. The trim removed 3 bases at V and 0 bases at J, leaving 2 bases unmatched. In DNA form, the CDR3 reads TGTGCCAGCAGCTTCGGACTAGCGGGGGGTAGCACAGATACGCAGTATTTT. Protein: CASSFGLAGGSTDTQYF.

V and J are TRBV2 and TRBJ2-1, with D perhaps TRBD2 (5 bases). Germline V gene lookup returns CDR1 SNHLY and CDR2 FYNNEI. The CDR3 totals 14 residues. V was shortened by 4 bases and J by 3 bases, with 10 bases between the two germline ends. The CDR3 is CASSGTRGYNEQFF. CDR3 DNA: TGTGCCAGCAGTGGAACTCGGGGCTACAATGAGCAGTTCTTC.

The CDR3 protein is CASSVDRRNTEAFF. The CDR3 DNA reads TGTGCCAGCAGCGTGGACAGGAGGAACACTGAAGCTTTCTTT. The rearrangement uses TRBV5-4 and TRBJ1-1; 7 positions match TRBD1. The length of the CDR3 is 14 residues. From germline, CDR1 is SGHNT and CDR2 YYREEE (reference sequence). V lost 4 bases and J lost 1; bases outside the gene matches: 4.

CDR3 protein: CASSSPGQGDYEQYF. CDR3 bases: TGTGCCAGCAGTTCCCCGGGACAGGGGGACTACGAGCAGTACTTC. This chain joins TRBV27 and TRBJ2-7, with 11 nucleotides matching TRBD1. V was clipped by 4 bases and J by 3 bases; unmatched bases: 5. CDR3 length: 15 residues. Germline values: CDR1 MNHEY, CDR2 SMNVEV (reference sequence).

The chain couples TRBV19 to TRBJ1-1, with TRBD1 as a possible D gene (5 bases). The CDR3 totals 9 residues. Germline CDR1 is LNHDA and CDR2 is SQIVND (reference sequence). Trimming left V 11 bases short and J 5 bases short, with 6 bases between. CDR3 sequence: CAGGTEAFF. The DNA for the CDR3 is TGTGCCGGGGGGACTGAAGCTTTCTTT.

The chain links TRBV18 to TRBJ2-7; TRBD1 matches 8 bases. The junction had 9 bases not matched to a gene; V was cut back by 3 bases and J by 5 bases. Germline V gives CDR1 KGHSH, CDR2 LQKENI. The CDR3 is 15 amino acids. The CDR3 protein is CASSPSQTGVNEQYF. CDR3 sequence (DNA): TGTGCCAGCTCACCTTCGCAGACAGGGGTGAACGAGCAGTACTTC.

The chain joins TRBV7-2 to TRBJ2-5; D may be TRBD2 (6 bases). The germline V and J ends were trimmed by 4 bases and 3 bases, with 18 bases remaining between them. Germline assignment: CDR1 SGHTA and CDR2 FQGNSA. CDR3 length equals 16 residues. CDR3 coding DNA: TGTGCCAGCAGCTCATCCGGGACTGGGGTAAAAGAGACCCAGTACTTC. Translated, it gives CASSSSGTGVKETQYF.

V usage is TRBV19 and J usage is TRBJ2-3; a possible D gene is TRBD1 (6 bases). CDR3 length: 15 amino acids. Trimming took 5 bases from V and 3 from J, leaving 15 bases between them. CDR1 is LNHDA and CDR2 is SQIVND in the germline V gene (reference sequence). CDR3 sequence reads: CASSPTQGSTDTQYF. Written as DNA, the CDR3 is TGTGCCAGTAGTCCTACACAGGGTTCGACAGATACGCAGTATTTT.